The entry below describes one T cell receptor beta chain. Its antigen is not known. This entry is derived from a study of T cells in tuberculosis. About the study: This South African cohort compared adolescents with or without latent tuberculosis against adults with active tuberculosis. Overall study findings and caveats: Selection depended on which cryopreserved specimens were available. Using the GMM-specific repertoire gave about 85% accuracy versus approximately 70% with motifs.

CDR3 size: 13 residues. The germline V and J ends were trimmed by 2 bases and 4 bases, with 11 bases remaining between them. Germline assignment: CDR1 GTSNPN and CDR2 SVGIG (reference sequence). Data came from immunoSEQ multiplex PCR; TCRdb stores just in-frame clones and leaves some out. The sample records about 32,000 clones, approximately 95% being singletons. This sequence originates from a donor aged 10-29 years with latent tuberculosis or without tuberculosis infection. The rearrangement uses TRBV30 and TRBJ1-2, with D perhaps matching TRBD1 (6 bases). Sequencing was performed on PBMCs. This CDR3 is CAWSRGGPYGYTF. In DNA, the CDR3 is TGTGCCTGGAGTCGTGGGGGCCCCTATGGCTACACCTTC.